The T cell receptor beta chain described here comes from a study of beta chain features in type 1 diabetes. Overall study findings and caveats: PCR might pick shorter templates more often, in the same way for patients and controls.

The sample holds a few counts of this clone. The antigen is undetermined. The CDR3 is 17 residues long. Germline V CDR1 and CDR2: LNHDA, SQIVND (reference sequence). J was trimmed by 2 bases and V by 4 bases; bases with no gene match: 14. Sorting produced populations that all topped 95% purity. As every portion of the isolated RNA was reverse transcribed, the sequencing read expressed TCRB transcripts. Some clones are missing from TCRdb's copy, which holds only in-frame ones; the method was immunoSEQ multiplex PCR. This table has hundreds of thousands of clones, about 17% appearing once. The clonotype originates from a woman aged 18-29 years in good health. The rearrangement joins TRBV19 to TRBJ2-7, with 7 bases matching TRBD2. The sequencing sample was made of naive CD4+ T cells from blood. This CDR3 reads CASSNLWSGREPYEQYF. DNA for the CDR3: TGTGCCAGTAGTAACCTATGGAGTGGGCGGGAGCCCTACGAGCAGTACTTC.